This T cell receptor beta chain was sequenced for a study of blood T cells in healthy people across ages. In its sample, this clonotype was seen many times. Its antigen is undetermined. Per sample, at least 5.5 micrograms of total RNA were extracted. PCR was performed a second time for roughly 7 to 12 cycles using a sample-barcoded 5' primer and a J-beta primer mix. Using its own MiXCR run on the 5' RACE reads, TCRdb lists one record per CDR3 protein. The table has over 700,000 distinct CDR3 sequences, just under 25% seen once. Study-wide findings and caveats: Naive T cell percentage strongly correlated with TCR beta diversity.

These records were also assigned to another study, of T cells of mothers and their children. That report adds: Extracted RNA, in its entirety, went into cDNA synthesis at around 1.5 ug per 15 ul.

The sequence was obtained from a boy between 10 and 17 years old in good health. The sequencing input was blood.

The CDR3: CASSQELAGGYNEQFF. The CDR3 nucleotides are TGTGCCAGCAGCCAGGAACTAGCGGGGGGTTACAATGAGCAGTTCTTC. The chain joins TRBV3-1 to TRBJ2-1; 12 bases map to TRBD2. The CDR3 extends over 16 amino acids. Germline CDR1 LGHDT, CDR2 YNNKEL (reference sequence). J gave up 4 bases and V 3 bases, and 4 bases lay outside the gene matches.